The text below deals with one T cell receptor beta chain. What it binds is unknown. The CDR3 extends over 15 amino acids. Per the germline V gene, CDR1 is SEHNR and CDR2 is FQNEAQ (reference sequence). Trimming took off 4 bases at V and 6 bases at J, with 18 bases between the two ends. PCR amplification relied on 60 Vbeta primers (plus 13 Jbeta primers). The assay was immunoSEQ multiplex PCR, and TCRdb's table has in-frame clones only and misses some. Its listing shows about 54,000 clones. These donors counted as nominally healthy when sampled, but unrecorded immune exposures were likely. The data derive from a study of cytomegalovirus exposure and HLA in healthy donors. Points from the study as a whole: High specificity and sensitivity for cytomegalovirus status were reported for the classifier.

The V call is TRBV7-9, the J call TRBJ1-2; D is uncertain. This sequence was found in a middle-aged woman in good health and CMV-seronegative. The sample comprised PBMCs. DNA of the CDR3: TGTGCCAGCAGCTCGCCACTCGGAGGCTCCCATGGCTACACCTTC. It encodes CASSSPLGGSHGYTF. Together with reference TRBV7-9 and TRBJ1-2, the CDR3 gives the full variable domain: DTGVSQNPRHKITKRGQNVTFRCDPISEHNRLYWYRQTLGQGPEFLTYFQNEAQLEKSRLLSDRFSAERPKGSFSTLEIQRTEQGDSAMYLCASSSPLGGSHGYTFGSGTRLTVV.